These T cell receptor beta chains were read from a single sample in a study of shared clonotypes between healthy human individuals. The repertoire was sequenced with immunoSEQ multiplex PCR; TCRdb's copy has only in-frame clones and lacks some. The table has millions of clones, just over 90% seen once. Sequencing was performed on naive CD4+ T cells from PBMCs. These receptors were collected from a man between 18 and 35 years old in good health. Some clones in this sample may be carry-over from other donors' samples. CDR3s include the opening cysteine and the closing phenylalanine or tryptophan. The D gene is left open where the match is weak.

V gene,J gene,D gene,CDR3 length,CDR3 protein,CDR3 DNA
TRBV5-1,TRBJ1-4,-,13,CASSLVTGEKLFF,TGCGCCAGCAGCTTGGTAACAGGGGAAAAACTGTTTTTT
TRBV16,TRBJ1-1,-,16,CASSQFKGVTHTEAFF,TGTGCCAGCAGCCAATTTAAGGGAGTCACCCACACTGAAGCTTTCTTT
TRBV2,TRBJ2-1,-,15,CASSGQGPDYNEQFF,TGTGCCAGCAGTGGCCAGGGTCCGGATTACAATGAGCAGTTCTTC
TRBV7-2,TRBJ2-1,TRBD2,12,CASSTYTGRAFF,TGTGCCAGCAGCACGTACACGGGGAGGGCGTTCTTC
TRBV29-1,TRBJ2-7,TRBD1,13,CSVTGTGPYEQYF,TGCAGCGTGACCGGGACAGGGCCCTACGAGCAGTACTTC
TRBV10-3,TRBJ2-7,-,15,CAISESPGDAYEQYF,TGTGCCATCAGTGAGTCACCGGGGGACGCCTACGAGCAGTACTTC
TRBV19,TRBJ1-4,TRBD1,14,CASSERGLVGKLFF,TGTGCCAGTAGTGAAAGGGGGCTAGTGGGGAAACTGTTTTTT
TRBV7-7,TRBJ2-3,-,14,CASSLGTLRDTQYF,TGTGCCAGCAGCCTCGGGACACTTAGAGATACGCAGTATTTT
TRBV7-3,TRBJ2-1,-,16,CASSLIGGLTYNEQFF,TGTGCCAGCAGCTTAATTGGCGGACTTACCTACAATGAGCAGTTCTTC
TRBV5-4,TRBJ2-3,TRBD2,15,CASSPDSGRTDTQYF,TGTGCCAGCAGCCCGGATAGCGGGAGAACAGATACGCAGTATTTT
TRBV28,TRBJ1-5,TRBD1,14,CASKRTGGEQPQHF,TGTGCCAGCAAGAGGACAGGGGGCGAACAGCCCCAGCATTTT
TRBV28,TRBJ2-1,-,13,CAVLGAGDNEQFF,TGTGCCGTTCTCGGGGCAGGGGACAATGAGCAGTTCTTC
TRBV19,TRBJ2-7,-,16,CASSIQGVTAGYEQYF,TGTGCCAGTAGTATCCAGGGGGTTACCGCGGGGTACGAGCAGTACTTC
TRBV14,TRBJ2-5,-,14,CASSRGHQTETQYF,TGTGCCAGCAGCCGGGGGCACCAGACAGAGACCCAGTACTTC
TRBV28,TRBJ1-3,-,13,CASSWVLGNTIYF,TGTGCCAGCAGTTGGGTACTCGGAAACACCATATATTTT
TRBV7-8,TRBJ2-3,-,15,CASSLNRVGGNTQYF,TGTGCCAGCAGCTTAAACAGGGTTGGCGGGAATACGCAGTATTTT
TRBV4-1,TRBJ2-3,-,19,CASSPTSWTAAPYTDTQYF,TGCGCCAGCAGCCCAACCTCGTGGACGGCGGCGCCGTACACAGATACGCAGTATTTT
TRBV6-1,TRBJ2-1,TRBD2,16,CASSGLAASSYNEQFF,TGTGCCAGCAGTGGACTAGCGGCTAGCTCCTACAATGAGCAGTTCTTC
TRBV28,TRBJ1-2,-,16,CASSFRRPAGGYGYTF,TGTGCCAGCAGTTTCCGGAGGCCAGCGGGGGGCTATGGCTACACCTTC
TRBV28,TRBJ1-5,TRBD1,15,CASSFGQASNQPQHF,TGTGCCAGCAGTTTCGGACAGGCTAGCAATCAGCCCCAGCATTTT